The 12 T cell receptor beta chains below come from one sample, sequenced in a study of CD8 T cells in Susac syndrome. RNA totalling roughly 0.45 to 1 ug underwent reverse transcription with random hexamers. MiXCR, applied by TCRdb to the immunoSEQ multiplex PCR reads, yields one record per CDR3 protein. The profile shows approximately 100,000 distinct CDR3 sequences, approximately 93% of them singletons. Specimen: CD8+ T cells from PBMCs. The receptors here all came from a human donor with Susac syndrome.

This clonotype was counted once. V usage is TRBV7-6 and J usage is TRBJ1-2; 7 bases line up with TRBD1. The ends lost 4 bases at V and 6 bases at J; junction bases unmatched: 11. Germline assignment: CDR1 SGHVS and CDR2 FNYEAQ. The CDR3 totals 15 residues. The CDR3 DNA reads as TGTGCCAGCAGCTCCCTCGAGGGGGCCGTAGATGGCTACACCTTC. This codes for CASSSLEGAVDGYTF.

CDR3 DNA: TGTGCCAGCAGCTACGTGGGGCCGGACACCGGGGAGCTGTTTTTT. Protein sequence: CASSYVGPDTGELFF. The chain has TRBV7-8 and TRBJ2-2, with TRBD1 as a possible D gene (5 bases). The CDR3 sequence is 15 residues long. Deletions cut 4 bases from V and 3 bases from J, with 12 bases between. In germline, CDR1 is SGHVS, CDR2 FQNEAQ.

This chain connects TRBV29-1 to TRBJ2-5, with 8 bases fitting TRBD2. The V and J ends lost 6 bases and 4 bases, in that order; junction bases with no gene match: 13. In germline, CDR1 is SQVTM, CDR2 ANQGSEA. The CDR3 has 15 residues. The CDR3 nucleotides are TGCAGCGTCACCCCGGGGGGGGATTGGGCAGAGACCCAGTACTTC. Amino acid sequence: CSVTPGGDWAETQYF.

CDR3 residues: CASSQDLMQETQYF. CDR3 DNA: TGTGCCAGCAGCCAAGACTTGATGCAAGAGACCCAGTACTTC. This rearrangement joins TRBV3-1 to TRBJ2-5; the D is unclear. In germline, CDR1 is LGHDT, CDR2 YNNKEL (reference sequence). V dropped 0 bases and J dropped 2 bases, with 7 bases sitting between them. This CDR3 is 14 amino acids long.

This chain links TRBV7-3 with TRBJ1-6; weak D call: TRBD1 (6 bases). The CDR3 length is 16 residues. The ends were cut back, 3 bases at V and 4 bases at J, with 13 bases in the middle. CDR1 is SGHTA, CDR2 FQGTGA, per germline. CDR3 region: CASSLSGTNYNSPLHF. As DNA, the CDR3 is TGTGCCAGCAGCTTGTCCGGGACAAATTATAATTCACCCCTCCACTTT.

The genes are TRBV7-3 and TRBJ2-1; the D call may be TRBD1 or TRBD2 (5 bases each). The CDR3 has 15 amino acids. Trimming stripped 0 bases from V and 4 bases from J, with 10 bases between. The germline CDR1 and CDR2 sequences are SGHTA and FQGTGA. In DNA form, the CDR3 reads TGTGCCAGCAGCTTAACGGGGACCGCGTACAATGAGCAGTTCTTC. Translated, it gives CASSLTGTAYNEQFF.

In DNA, the CDR3 is TGTGCCAGCAGTCCCGGACAGGGGACTGAGCAGTTCTTC. It translates to CASSPGQGTEQFF. The chain employs TRBV12-3 or TRBV12-4 and TRBJ2-1, with 9 bases that match TRBD1. J lost 9 bases, V lost 5 bases, and 5 bases had no gene match. This CDR3 is 13 amino acids long.

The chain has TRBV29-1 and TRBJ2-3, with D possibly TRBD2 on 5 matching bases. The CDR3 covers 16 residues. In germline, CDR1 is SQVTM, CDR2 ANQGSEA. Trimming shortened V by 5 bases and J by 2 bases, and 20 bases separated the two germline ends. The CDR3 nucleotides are TGCAGCGTTACCCACGGGGTCTCGGGGTACACAGATACGCAGTATTTT. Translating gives CSVTHGVSGYTDTQYF.

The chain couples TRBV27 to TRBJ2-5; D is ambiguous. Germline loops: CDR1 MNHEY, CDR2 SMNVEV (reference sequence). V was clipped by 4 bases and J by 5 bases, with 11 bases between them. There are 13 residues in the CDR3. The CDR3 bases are TGTGCCAGCAGTTATTCGTGGCTTGAGACCCAGTACTTC. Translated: CASSYSWLETQYF.

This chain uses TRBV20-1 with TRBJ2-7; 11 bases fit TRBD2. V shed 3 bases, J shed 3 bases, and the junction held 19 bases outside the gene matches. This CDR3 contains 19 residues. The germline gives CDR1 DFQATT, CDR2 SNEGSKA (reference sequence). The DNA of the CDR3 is TGCAGTGCTAGGGCCGGCTCTGGTAGCGGGGGGGCCGGCCTCTACGAGCAGTACTTC. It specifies CSARAGSGSGGAGLYEQYF.

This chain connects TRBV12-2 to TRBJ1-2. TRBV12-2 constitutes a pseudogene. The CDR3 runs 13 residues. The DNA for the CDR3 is TGTGCAAGTCGCTTCGGCCATAACTATGGCTACACCTTC. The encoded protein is CASRFGHNYGYTF.

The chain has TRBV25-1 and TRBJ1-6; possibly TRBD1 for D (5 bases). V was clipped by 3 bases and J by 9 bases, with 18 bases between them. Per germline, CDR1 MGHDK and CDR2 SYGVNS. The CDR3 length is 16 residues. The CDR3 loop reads CASSDHRQGESSPLHF. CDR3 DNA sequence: TGTGCCAGCAGTGACCATCGGCAGGGAGAAAGTTCACCCCTCCACTTT.